In this sample, the clone carrying this T cell receptor (beta chain) turned up many times. What it recognizes is unknown. The record originates from a study of T cell repertoires in cytomegalovirus infection. Study information: An indication of both CMV infection and matching HLA type came from public TCR beta signatures. Overall study results and limits: Clonotype analysis showed dominance of the ex vivo response by HLA-C-restricted CMV-specific TCR beta clonotypes. Totalled public TCR beta family frequency picked out people who carried CMV plus the relevant HLA.

Trimming took off 3 bases at V and 12 bases at J, with 17 bases between the two ends. The CDR3 runs to 13 residues. Germline CDR1 reads ENHRY; CDR2 reads SYGVKD. Via MiXCR, TCRdb re-called the reads, giving one row per CDR3 protein. Of more than 140,000 distinct CDR3 sequences in the sample, about 6.5% were seen once. This sequence joins TRBV10-3 and TRBJ1-2, with unresolved D. The receptor comes from a human donor in good health (CMV status not recorded). Some clones in this sample may be carry-over from other donors' samples. Sequencing was carried out using PBMCs. Here the CDR3 reads CAISDLGRRKDTF. For the CDR3, the DNA is TGTGCCATCAGTGACCTTGGACGGCGAAAGGACACCTTC.